This is a list of T cell receptor beta chains from one sample in a study of post-analysis software for immune sequencing data. MiXCR was run by TCRdb on the PCR reads, yielding one entry per CDR3 protein. The top ten hold about an eighth of the sample, which has a few hundred thousand distinct CDR3 sequences, roughly 30% seen once. Material for sequencing was blood. The receptors were sampled from a girl aged 5 to 17 with multiple sclerosis. Each CDR3 is given with its conserved first and last residue. Fields, in order: J gene, V gene, clone size, CDR3 length, CDR3 protein. Expanded clones are given a class, and other clones once, few, many or no size at all.

TRBJ2-7	TRBV25-1	-	18	CASSEYTGGTDLSGEQYF
TRBJ1-1	TRBV20-1	-	14	CSATRTGENTEAFF
TRBJ2-2	TRBV9	many	14	CASSGTSPTGELFF
TRBJ2-1	TRBV7-2	-	18	CASSFTGQGPSSYNEQFF
TRBJ2-4	TRBV7-2	-	11	CASSSGLAGYF
TRBJ2-3	TRBV20-1	-	16	CSANNPSGGGTDTQYF
TRBJ2-1	TRBV4-3	-	16	CASSQDTGQGANEQFF
TRBJ1-5	TRBV20-1	-	15	CSARREERRDQPQHF
TRBJ1-1	TRBV11-2	-	15	CASSLGARMNTEAFF
TRBJ2-1	TRBV29-1	few	15	CSVAGTGSSYNEQFF
TRBJ2-1	TRBV10-3	few	13	CAITGGRYNEQFF
-	TRBV12-3/TRBV12-4	few	14	CASSPTGGESEQYF
TRBJ1-5	TRBV27	-	13	CASSLSMNQPQHF
TRBJ2-7	TRBV3-1	few	17	CASSRAPQGALSYEQYF
TRBJ2-7	TRBV28	once	14	CASRWVQSPYEQYF
TRBJ2-1	TRBV20-1	-	15	CSAPDSGGFLNEQFF
TRBJ1-1	TRBV4-1	-	13	CASSRGRTTEAFF
TRBJ1-5	TRBV5-1	-	15	CASSLGTGRLQPQHF
TRBJ2-3	TRBV20-1	-	15	CSAPSLTGGPDTQYF
TRBJ2-7	TRBV7-9	few	13	CASSLDGYYEQYF
TRBJ2-1	TRBV4-1	many	14	CASSLAGANNEQFF
TRBJ2-3	TRBV7-9	few	14	CASRSNPVTDTQYF
TRBJ2-1	TRBV7-9	-	16	CASSPHRDLVNNEQFF
TRBJ2-5	TRBV18	-	16	CASSPAGRRDQETQYF
TRBJ2-1	TRBV9	-	12	CANSVGTDEQFF
TRBJ2-5	TRBV7-3	few	14	CASSLTAGEETQYF
TRBJ2-1	TRBV27	few	13	CASSFMADNEQFF